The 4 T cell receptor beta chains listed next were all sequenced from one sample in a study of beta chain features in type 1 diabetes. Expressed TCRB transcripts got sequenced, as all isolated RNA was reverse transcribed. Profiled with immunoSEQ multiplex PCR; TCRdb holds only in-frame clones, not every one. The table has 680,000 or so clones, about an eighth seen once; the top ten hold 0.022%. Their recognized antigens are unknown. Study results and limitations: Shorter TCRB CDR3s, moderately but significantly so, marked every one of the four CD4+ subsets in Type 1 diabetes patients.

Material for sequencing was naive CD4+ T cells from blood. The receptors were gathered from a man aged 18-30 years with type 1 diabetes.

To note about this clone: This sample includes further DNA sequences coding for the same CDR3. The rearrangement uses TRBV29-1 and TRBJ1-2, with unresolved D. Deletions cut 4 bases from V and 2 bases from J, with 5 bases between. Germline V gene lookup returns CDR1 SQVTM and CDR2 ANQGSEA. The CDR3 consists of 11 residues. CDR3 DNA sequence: TGCAGCGTTGCAGAAAACTATGGCTACACCTTC. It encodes CSVAENYGYTF.

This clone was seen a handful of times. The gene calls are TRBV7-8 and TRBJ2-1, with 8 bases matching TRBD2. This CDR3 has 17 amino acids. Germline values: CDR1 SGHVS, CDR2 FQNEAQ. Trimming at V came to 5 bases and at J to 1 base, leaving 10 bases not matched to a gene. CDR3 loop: CASSPDIAGRSYNEQFF. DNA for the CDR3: TGTGCCAGCAGCCCGGATATAGCGGGGCGGTCCTACAATGAGCAGTTCTTC.

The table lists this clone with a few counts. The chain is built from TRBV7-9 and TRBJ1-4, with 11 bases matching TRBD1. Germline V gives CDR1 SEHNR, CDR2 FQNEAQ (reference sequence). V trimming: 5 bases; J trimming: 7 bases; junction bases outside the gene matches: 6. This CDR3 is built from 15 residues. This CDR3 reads CASSDGQGASEKLFF. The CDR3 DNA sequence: TGTGCCAGCAGCGACGGACAGGGGGCGAGTGAAAAACTGTTTTTT.

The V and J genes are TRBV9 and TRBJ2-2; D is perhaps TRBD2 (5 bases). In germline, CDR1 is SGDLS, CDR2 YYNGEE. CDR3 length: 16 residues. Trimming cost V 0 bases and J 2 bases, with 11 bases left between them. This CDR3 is CASSVGGQGNTGELFF. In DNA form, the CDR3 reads TGTGCCAGCAGCGTAGGAGGGCAAGGCAACACCGGGGAGCTGTTTTTT.